This T cell receptor beta chain comes out of a study of blood T cells in healthy people across ages. Whole-study findings and limits: Higher diversity, along with more naive CD4+ cells, distinguished long-lived donors from aged donors. In the absence of known donor CMV status, changes in expanded clonotypes were possibly confounded. There was a strong correlation between TCR beta diversity and naive T cell percentage.

Isolation per sample recovered at least 6 million PBMCs. Sample-barcoded 5' priming and a J-beta primer mix drove a second PCR of roughly 7 to 11 cycles. TCRdb recomputed calls from the 5' RACE reads with MiXCR, one row per CDR3 protein. The data contain about 1.4 million distinct CDR3 sequences, 59% of them singletons. About this clonotype itself: Its specificity is unknown.

The CDR3 spans 13 residues. Germline V gives CDR1 SGHRS, CDR2 YFSETQ. V lost 3 bases and J lost 3, with 9 bases in between. The chain joins TRBV5-1 to TRBJ1-1, with D unresolved. The sequence was obtained from a man aged 18 to 30 in good health. The sample comprised blood. The CDR3 DNA reads as TGCGCCAGCAGCTCGGGAAGGGACACTGAAGCTTTCTTT. Translation gives CASSSGRDTEAFF. Full variable domain (missing parts from reference TRBV5-1 and TRBJ1-1): KAGVTQTPRYLIKTRGQQVTLSCSPISGHRSVSWYQQTPGQGLQFLFEYFSETQRNKGNFPGRFSGRQFSNSRSEMNVSTLELGDSALYLCASSSGRDTEAFFGQGTRLTVV.